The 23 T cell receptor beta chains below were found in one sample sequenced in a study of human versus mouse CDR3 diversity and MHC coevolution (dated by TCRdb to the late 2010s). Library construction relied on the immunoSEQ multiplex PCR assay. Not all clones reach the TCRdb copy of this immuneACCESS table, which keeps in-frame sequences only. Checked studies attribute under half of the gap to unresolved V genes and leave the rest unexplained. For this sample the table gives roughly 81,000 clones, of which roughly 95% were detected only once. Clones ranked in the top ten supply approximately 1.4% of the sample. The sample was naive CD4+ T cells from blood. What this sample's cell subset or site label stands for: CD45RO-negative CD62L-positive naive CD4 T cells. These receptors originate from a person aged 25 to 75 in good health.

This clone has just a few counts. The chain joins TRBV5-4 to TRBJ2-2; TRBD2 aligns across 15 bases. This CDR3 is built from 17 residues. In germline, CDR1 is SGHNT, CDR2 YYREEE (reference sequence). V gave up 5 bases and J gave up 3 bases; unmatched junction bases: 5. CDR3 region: CASSRTSGRVDTGELFF. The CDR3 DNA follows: TGTGCCAGCAGTAGGACTAGCGGGAGGGTTGACACCGGGGAGCTGTTTTTT.

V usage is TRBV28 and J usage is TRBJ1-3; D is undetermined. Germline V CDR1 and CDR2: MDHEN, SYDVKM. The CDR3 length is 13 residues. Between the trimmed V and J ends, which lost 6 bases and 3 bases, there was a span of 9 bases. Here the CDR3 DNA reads TGTGCCAGCAGCTACCCAGGTGGAAACACCATATATTTT. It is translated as CASSYPGGNTIYF.

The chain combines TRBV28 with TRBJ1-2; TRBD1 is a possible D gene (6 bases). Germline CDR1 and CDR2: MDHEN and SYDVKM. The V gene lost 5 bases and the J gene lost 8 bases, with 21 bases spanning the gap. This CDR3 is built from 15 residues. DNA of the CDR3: TGTGCCAGCAGTCCAGGGGCAGGACCGCAGGGAGGCTACACCTTC. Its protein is CASSPGAGPQGGYTF.

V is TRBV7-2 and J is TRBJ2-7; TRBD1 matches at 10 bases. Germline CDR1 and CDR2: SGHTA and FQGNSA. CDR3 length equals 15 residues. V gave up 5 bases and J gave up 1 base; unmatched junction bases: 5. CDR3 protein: CASSTPGQGSYEQYF. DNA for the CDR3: TGTGCCAGCAGCACACCGGGACAGGGGTCCTACGAGCAGTACTTC.

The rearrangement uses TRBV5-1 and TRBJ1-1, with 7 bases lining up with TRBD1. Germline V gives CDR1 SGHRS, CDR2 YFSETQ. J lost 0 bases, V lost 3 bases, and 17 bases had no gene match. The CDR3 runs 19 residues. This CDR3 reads CASSWGVRGRGVLNTEAFF. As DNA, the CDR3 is TGCGCCAGCAGCTGGGGGGTAAGGGGGCGCGGGGTCTTGAACACTGAAGCTTTCTTT.

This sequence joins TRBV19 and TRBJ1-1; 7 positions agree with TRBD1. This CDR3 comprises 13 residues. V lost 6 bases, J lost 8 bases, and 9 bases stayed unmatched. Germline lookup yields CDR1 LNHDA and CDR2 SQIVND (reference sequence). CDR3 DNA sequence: TGTGCCAGTAGGGTTCTCGGGACAGCGGAAGCTTTCTTT. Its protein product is CASRVLGTAEAFF.

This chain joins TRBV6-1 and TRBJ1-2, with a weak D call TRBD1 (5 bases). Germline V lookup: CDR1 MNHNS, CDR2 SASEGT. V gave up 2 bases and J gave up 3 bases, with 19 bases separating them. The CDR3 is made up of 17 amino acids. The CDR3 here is CASSEWGGGGDYYGYTF. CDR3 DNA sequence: TGTGCCAGCAGTGAATGGGGCGGGGGGGGAGATTACTATGGCTACACCTTC.

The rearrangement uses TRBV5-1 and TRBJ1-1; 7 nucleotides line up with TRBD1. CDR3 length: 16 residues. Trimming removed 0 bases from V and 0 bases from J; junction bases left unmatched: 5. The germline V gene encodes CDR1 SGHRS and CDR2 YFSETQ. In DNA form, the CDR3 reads TGCGCCAGCAGCTTGGAGCTACAGGGGATGAACACTGAAGCTTTCTTT. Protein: CASSLELQGMNTEAFF.

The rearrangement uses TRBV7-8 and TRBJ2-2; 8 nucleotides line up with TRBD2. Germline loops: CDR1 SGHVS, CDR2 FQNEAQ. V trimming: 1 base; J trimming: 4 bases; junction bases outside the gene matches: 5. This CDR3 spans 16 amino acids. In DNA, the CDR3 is TGTGCCAGCAGCTTAGGGCGGGGGGCGATCACCGGGGAGCTGTTTTTT. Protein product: CASSLGRGAITGELFF. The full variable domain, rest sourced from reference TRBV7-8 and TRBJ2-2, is GAGVSQSPRYKVAKRGQDVALRCDPISGHVSLFWYQQALGQGPEFLTYFQNEAQLDKSGLPSDRFFAERPEGSVSTLKIQRTQQEDSAVYLCASSLGRGAITGELFFGEGSRLTVL.

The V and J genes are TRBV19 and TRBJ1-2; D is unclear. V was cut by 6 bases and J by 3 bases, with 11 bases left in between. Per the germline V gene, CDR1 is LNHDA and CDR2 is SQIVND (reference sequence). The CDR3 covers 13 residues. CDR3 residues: CASSRTGYYGYTF. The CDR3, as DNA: TGTGCCAGTAGCAGGACGGGGTACTATGGCTACACCTTC.

As DNA, the CDR3 is TGTGCCAGTAGCGGGCGCCTGGGCAATGAGCAGTTCTTC. Its translation is CASSGRLGNEQFF. The chain couples TRBV11-3 to TRBJ2-1; 7 positions match TRBD2. This CDR3 is built from 13 residues. The V gene's germline CDR1 is SGHNT and CDR2 YENEEA. V lost 9 bases to trimming and J lost 6 bases; unmatched junction nucleotides: 8.

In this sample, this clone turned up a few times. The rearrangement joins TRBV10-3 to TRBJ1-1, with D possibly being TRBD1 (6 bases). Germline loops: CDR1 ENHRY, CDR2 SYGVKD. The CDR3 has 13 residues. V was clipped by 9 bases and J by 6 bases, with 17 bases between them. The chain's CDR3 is CAIKEGGLPEAFF. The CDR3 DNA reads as TGTGCCATTAAGGAGGGGGGGCTACCTGAAGCTTTCTTT.

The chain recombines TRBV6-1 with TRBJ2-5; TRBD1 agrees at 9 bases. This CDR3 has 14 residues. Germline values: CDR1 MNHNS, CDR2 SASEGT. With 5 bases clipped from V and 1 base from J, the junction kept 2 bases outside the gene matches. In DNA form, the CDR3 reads TGTGCCAGCAGTTCGGACAGGGGCCAAGAGACCCAGTACTTC. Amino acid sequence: CASSSDRGQETQYF.

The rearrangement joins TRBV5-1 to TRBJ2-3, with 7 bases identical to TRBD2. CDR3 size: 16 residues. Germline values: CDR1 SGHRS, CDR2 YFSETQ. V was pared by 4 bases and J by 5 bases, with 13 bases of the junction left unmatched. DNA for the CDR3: TGCGCCAGCAGCCCCGTCCTGGACGGGAGGATAGATACGCAGTATTTT. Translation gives CASSPVLDGRIDTQYF.

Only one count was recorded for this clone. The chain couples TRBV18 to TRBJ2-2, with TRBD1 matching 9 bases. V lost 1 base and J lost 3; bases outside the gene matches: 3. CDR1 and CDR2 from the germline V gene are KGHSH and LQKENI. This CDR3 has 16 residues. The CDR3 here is CASSPLGTGYTGELFF. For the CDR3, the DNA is TGTGCCAGCTCACCACTAGGGACAGGGTACACCGGGGAGCTGTTTTTT.

DNA of the CDR3: TGTGCCTGGAGCGGGAGCAATCAGCCCCAGCATTTT. Amino acid sequence: CAWSGSNQPQHF. The chain carries TRBV30 and TRBJ1-5; D unresolved. V was pared by 3 bases and J by 1 base, with 4 bases between. The length of the CDR3 is 12 residues. Per germline, CDR1 GTSNPN and CDR2 SVGIG (reference sequence).

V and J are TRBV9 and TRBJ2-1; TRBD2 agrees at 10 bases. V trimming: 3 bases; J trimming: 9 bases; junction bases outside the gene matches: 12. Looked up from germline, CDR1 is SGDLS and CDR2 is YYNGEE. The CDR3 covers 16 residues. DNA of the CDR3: TGTGCCAGCAGCGAACTAAGCGGGGGGGCCTTAGGTGAGCAGTTCTTC. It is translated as CASSELSGGALGEQFF. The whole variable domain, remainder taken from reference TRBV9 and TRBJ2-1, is DSGVTQTPKHLITATGQRVTLRCSPRSGDLSVYWYQQSLDQGLQFLIQYYNGEERAKGNILERFSAQQFPDLHSELNLSSLELGDSALYFCASSELSGGALGEQFFGPGTRLTVL.

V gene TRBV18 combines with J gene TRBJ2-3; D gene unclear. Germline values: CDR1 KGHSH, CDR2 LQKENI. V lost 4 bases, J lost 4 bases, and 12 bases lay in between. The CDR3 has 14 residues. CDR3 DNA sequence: TGTGCCAGCTCACAATCCAACGCAGCAGATACGCAGTATTTT. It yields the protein CASSQSNAADTQYF.

The CDR3 region is CASSLDSGSNTQYF. The CDR3 nucleotides read TGTGCCAGCAGCTTGGATAGCGGGAGTAATACGCAGTATTTT. The chain links TRBV11-2 to TRBJ2-3, with TRBD2 matching 9 bases. Losses at the gene ends were 3 bases for V and 7 bases for J; bases not matched to a gene: 5. The CDR3 length is 14 residues. Germline V lookup: CDR1 SGHAT, CDR2 FQNNGV.

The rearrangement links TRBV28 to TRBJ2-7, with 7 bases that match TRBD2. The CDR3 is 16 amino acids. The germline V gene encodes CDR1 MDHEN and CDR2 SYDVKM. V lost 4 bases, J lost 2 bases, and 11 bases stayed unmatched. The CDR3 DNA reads TGTGCCAGCAGTTCCGGGGGGTTGGATTCACCCTACGAGCAGTACTTC. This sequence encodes CASSSGGLDSPYEQYF.

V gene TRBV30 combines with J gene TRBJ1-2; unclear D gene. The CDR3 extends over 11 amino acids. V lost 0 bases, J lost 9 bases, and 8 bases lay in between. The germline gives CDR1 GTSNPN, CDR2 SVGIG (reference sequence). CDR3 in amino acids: CAWSVGVSYTF. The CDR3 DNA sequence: TGTGCCTGGAGTGTCGGGGTGAGCTACACCTTC.

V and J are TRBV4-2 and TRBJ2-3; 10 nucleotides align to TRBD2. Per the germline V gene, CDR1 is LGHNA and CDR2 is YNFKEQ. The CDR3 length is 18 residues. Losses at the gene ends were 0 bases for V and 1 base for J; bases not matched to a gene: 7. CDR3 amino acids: CASSQDFLAGVGTDTQYF. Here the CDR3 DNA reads TGTGCCAGCAGCCAAGATTTCCTAGCGGGAGTTGGCACAGATACGCAGTATTTT.

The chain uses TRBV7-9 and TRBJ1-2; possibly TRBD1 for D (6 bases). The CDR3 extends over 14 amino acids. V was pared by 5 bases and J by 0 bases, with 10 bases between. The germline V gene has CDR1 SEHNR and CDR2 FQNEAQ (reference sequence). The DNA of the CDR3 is TGTGCCAGCAGCCCGGACAGAGCTAACTATGGCTACACCTTC. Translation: CASSPDRANYGYTF.